This TCR beta chain is drawn from a study of technical replicates of blood from a few donors (dated by TCRdb to about 2017). Library preparation was by the immunoSEQ multiplex PCR assay. TCRdb carries this immuneACCESS record with in-frame sequences only. Its versions omit some clonotypes, under half of them owing to an unresolved V gene in the studies checked, with the rest unexplained. This sample is represented by roughly 60,000 clones; 75% to 90% of them were singletons. The ten largest clones capture about 4.8% of the sample. There are 11 amino acids in the CDR3, from cysteine to phenylalanine inclusive. The entry retains the CDR3 DNA only, 33 bases that are in frame from base 1. As encoded in the germline V gene, CDR1 is SGHTA while CDR2 is FQGNSA. V is reduced by 7 bases and J by 6 bases, leaving a spacing of 6 bases between them. Remarks on this clone: The target of this receptor is not known. No qualities accompany the bases; no much larger clone lies one base away.

This receptor was obtained from a human donor in good health. Some clones in this sample may be carry-over from other donors' samples. Recombination connected TRBV7-2 to TRBJ2-2, with the identity of the D gene unclear. Sequencing input: PBMCs. The CDR3 protein is CASTFSGELFF. The DNA sequence follows: TGTGCCAGCACCTTCTCCGGGGAGCTGTTTTTT.